The rows below give T cell receptor beta chains drawn from one sample of a study of OX40 agonist ivuxolimab in advanced cancers. Clones were read by immunoSEQ multiplex PCR, and TCRdb kept only the in-frame ones, dropping some. Of 100,000 to 120,000 clones listed, about nine tenths are singletons. The source material was CD4+ or CD8+ T cells sorted from blood, sampled in a trial of the OX40 agonist ivuxolimab. Every receptor here comes from an adult with an advanced solid tumor such as melanoma, head and neck, liver or kidney cancer. Both conserved end residues are part of each CDR3. A D gene is named only where the DNA matches it firmly. Clone size, where shown, is once, few, many, or a class for clones that have expanded.

>TRBJ2-7|TRBV5-5|TRBD2|.
CASSLGWVAGDPYEQYF
TGTGCCAGCAGCTTGGGGTGGGTAGCGGGAGACCCCTACGAGCAGTACTTC
>TRBJ1-2|TRBV18|.|.
CASSQGFRNYGYTF
TGTGCCAGCTCCCAGGGGTTCCGGAACTATGGCTACACCTTC
>TRBJ2-4|TRBV5-1|.|once
CASSPGVAKNIQYF
TGCGCCAGCAGCCCAGGGGTGGCCAAAAACATTCAGTACTTC
>TRBJ2-2|TRBV7-2|.|.
CASTLTGRGELFF
TGTGCCAGCACCTTAACAGGTCGCGGGGAGCTGTTTTTT
>TRBJ2-5|TRBV13|TRBD2|.
CASSSFGTSGALETQYF
TGTGCCAGCAGCTCCTTTGGGACTAGCGGAGCCCTGGAGACCCAGTACTTC
>TRBJ1-5|TRBV7-2|.|.
CASSIGGGHNQPQHF
TGTGCCAGCAGCATCGGCGGGGGGCACAATCAGCCCCAGCATTTT
>TRBJ1-2|TRBV28|TRBD1|few
CASDDRGKDYGYTF
TGTGCCAGCGACGACAGGGGAAAGGACTATGGCTACACCTTC
>TRBJ2-7|TRBV7-9|.|.
CASSSAGARPYEQYF
TGTGCCAGCAGCAGCGCAGGAGCCAGGCCCTACGAGCAGTACTTC
>TRBJ1-1|TRBV6-1|.|.
CASIETRNTEAFF
TGTGCCAGCATAGAAACAAGGAACACTGAAGCTTTCTTT
>TRBJ1-5|TRBV30|.|.
CAWSVWINQPQHF
TGTGCCTGGAGTGTATGGATCAATCAGCCCCAGCATTTT
>TRBJ2-5|TRBV7-7|TRBD1|.
CASSPAGTGGSETQYF
TGTGCTAGCAGCCCAGCCGGGACAGGGGGCTCCGAGACCCAGTACTTC
>TRBJ1-5|TRBV6-1|.|.
CASVPFGPNQPQHF
TGTGCCAGCGTACCCTTTGGTCCGAATCAGCCCCAGCATTTT
>TRBJ1-4|TRBV19|.|once
CASSSAGGKGEKLFF
TGTGCCAGTAGTTCGGCCGGGGGCAAGGGTGAAAAACTGTTTTTT
>TRBJ1-1|TRBV11-1|.|.
CASSLNRDTEAFF
TGTGCCAGCAGCTTAAACCGGGACACTGAAGCTTTCTTT
>TRBJ2-3|TRBV7-2|.|.
CASSLDSNSDTQYF
TGTGCCAGCAGCTTGGACAGTAATTCAGATACGCAGTATTTT
>TRBJ1-5|TRBV6-5|.|.
CASSYRGEGQPQHF
TGTGCCAGCAGTTACAGGGGCGAGGGTCAGCCCCAGCATTTT
>TRBJ1-4|TRBV18|.|.
CASSEGATNEKLFF
TGTGCCAGCTCTGAGGGTGCAACTAATGAAAAACTGTTTTTT
>TRBJ1-2|TRBV15|.|.
CATSRGLNQQGTRVSYGYTF
TGTGCCACCAGCAGAGGGCTGAATCAACAAGGGACGAGGGTTTCCTATGGCTACACCTTC
>TRBJ2-3|TRBV5-6|.|.
CASSASNTQYF
TGTGCCAGCAGTGCGTCGAATACGCAGTATTTT
>TRBJ2-3|TRBV6-1|TRBD2|.
CASILHGGDADTQYF
TGTGCCAGCATTCTGCATGGGGGGGATGCAGATACGCAGTATTTT
>TRBJ2-1|TRBV5-1|.|.
CASSLTLGDYNEQFF
TGCGCCAGCAGCTTGACTCTGGGGGATTACAATGAGCAGTTCTTC
>TRBJ1-5|TRBV6-5|.|.
CASRRGINQPQHF
TGTGCCAGCAGGAGGGGGATCAATCAGCCCCAGCATTTT